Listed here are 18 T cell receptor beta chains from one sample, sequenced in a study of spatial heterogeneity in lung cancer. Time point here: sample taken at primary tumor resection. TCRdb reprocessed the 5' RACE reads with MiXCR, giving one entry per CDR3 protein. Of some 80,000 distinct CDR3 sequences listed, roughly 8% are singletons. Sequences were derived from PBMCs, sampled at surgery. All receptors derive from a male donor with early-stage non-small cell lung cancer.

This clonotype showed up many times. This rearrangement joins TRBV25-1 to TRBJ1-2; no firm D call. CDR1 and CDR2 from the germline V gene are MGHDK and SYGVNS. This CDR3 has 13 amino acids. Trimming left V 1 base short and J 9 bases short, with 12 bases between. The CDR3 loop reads CASSESPGISYTF. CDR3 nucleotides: TGTGCCAGCAGTGAATCCCCGGGAATAAGCTACACCTTC.

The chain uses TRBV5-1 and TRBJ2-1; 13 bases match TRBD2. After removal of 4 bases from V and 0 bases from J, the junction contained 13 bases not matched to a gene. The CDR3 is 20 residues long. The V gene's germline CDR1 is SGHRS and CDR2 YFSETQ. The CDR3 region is CASSLPSGLAGPGSYNEQFF. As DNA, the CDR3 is TGCGCCAGCAGCCTCCCGTCGGGACTAGCGGGGCCAGGCTCCTACAATGAGCAGTTCTTC. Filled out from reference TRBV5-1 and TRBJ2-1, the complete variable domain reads KAGVTQTPRYLIKTRGQQVTLSCSPISGHRSVSWYQQTPGQGLQFLFEYFSETQRNKGNFPGRFSGRQFSNSRSEMNVSTLELGDSALYLCASSLPSGLAGPGSYNEQFFGPGTRLTVL.

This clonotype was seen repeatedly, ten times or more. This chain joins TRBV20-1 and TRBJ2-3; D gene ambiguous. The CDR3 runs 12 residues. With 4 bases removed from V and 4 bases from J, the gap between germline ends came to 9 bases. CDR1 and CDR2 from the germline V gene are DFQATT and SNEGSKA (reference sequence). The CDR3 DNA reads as TGCAGTGCTACCCTGGTGTCAGATACGCAGTATTTT. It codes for CSATLVSDTQYF.

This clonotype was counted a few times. CDR3 protein: CASSLRRGPMNTEAFF. The CDR3 DNA sequence: TGTGCCAGCAGCCTCAGGCGGGGGCCCATGAACACTGAAGCTTTCTTT. This chain connects TRBV7-2 to TRBJ1-1, with a weak D call TRBD1 (6 bases). The length of the CDR3 is 16 residues. V lost 5 bases and J lost 0, with 16 bases in between. Germline values: CDR1 SGHTA, CDR2 FQGNSA.

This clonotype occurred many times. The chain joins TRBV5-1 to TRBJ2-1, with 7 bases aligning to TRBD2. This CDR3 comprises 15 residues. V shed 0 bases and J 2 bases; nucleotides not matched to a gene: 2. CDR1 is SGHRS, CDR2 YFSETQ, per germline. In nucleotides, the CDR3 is TGCGCCAGCAGCTTGGTAAGCGGGGCCTACAATGAGCAGTTCTTC. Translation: CASSLVSGAYNEQFF.

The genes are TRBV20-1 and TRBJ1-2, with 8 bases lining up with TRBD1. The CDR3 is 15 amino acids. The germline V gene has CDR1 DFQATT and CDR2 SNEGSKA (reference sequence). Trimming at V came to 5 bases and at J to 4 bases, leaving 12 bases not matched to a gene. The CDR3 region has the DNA TGCAGTGCTCCTGAACTTGAAACAGGGGGCTATGGCTACACCTTC. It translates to CSAPELETGGYGYTF.

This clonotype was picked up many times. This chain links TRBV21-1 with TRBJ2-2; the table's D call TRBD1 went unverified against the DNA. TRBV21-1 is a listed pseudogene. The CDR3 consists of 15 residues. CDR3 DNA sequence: TGTGCCAGCAGCAAGGGGGCGCCGAACACCGGGGAGCTGTTTTTT. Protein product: CASSKGAPNTGELFF.

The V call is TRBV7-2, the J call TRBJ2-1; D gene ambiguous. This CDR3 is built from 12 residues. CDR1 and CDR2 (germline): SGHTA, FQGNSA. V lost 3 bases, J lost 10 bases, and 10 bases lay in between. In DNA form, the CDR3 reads TGTGCCAGCAGCTTCGAACGCCTAGAGCAGTTCTTC. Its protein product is CASSFERLEQFF.

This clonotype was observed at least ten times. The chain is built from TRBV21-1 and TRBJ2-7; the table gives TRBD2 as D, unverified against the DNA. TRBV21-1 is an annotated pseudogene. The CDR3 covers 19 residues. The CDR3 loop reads CASSNSGQGLAGSVIEQYF. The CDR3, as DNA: TGTGCCAGCAGCAACTCGGGACAGGGACTAGCGGGATCCGTTATAGAGCAGTACTTC.

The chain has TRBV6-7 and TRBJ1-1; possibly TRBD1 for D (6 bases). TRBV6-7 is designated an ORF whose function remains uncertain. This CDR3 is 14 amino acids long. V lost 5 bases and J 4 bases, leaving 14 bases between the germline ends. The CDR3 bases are TGTGCCAGCAGTCTTCTAGGGGGGGCCACTGAAGCTTTCTTT. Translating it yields CASSLLGGATEAFF.

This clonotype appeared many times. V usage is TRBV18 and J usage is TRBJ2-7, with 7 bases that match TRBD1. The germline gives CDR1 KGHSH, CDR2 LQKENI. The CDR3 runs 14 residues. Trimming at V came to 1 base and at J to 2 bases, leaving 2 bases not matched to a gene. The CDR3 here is CASSPRDRAYEQYF. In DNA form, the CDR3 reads TGTGCCAGCTCACCACGGGACAGAGCCTACGAGCAGTACTTC. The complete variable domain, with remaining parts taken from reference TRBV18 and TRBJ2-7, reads NAGVMQNPRHLVRRRGQEARLRCSPMKGHSHVYWYRQLPEEGLKFMVYLQKENIIDESGMPKERFSAEFPKEGPSILRIQQVVRGDSAAYFCASSPRDRAYEQYFGPGTRLTVT.

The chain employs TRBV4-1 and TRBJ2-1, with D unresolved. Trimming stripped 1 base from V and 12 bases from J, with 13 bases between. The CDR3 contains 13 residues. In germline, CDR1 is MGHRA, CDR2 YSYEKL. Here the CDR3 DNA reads TGCGCCAGCAGCCAAGTCGGGTTGACAACGCAGTTCTTC. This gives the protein CASSQVGLTTQFF.

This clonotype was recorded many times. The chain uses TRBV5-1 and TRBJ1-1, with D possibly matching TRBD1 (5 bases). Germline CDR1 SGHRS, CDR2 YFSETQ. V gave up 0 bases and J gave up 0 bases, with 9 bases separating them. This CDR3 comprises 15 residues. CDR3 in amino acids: CASSLGGTLNTEAFF. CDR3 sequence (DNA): TGCGCCAGCAGCTTGGGTGGGACTTTGAACACTGAAGCTTTCTTT. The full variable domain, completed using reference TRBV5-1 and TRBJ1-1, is KAGVTQTPRYLIKTRGQQVTLSCSPISGHRSVSWYQQTPGQGLQFLFEYFSETQRNKGNFPGRFSGRQFSNSRSEMNVSTLELGDSALYLCASSLGGTLNTEAFFGQGTRLTVV.

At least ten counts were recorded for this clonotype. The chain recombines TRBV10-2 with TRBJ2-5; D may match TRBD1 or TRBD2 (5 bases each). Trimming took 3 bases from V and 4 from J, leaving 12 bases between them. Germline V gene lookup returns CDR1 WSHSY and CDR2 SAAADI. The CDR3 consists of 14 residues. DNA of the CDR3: TGCGCCAGCAGTGACCCGGGACCCCGAGAGACCCAGTACTTC. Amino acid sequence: CASSDPGPRETQYF.

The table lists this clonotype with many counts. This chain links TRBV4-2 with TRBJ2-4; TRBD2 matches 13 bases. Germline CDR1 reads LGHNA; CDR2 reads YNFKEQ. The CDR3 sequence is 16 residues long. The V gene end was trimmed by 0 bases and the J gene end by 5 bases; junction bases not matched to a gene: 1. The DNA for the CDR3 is TGTGCCAGCAGCCAAGAACTAGCGGGAGGGGAAAACATTCAGTACTTC. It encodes CASSQELAGGENIQYF.

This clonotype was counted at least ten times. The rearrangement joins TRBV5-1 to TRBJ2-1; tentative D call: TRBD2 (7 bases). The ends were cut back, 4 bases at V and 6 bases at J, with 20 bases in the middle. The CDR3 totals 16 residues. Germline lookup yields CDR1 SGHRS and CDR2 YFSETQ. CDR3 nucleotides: TGCGCCAGCAGCGATTGGTCCAGGGGAGGGTCCAATGAGCAGTTCTTC. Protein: CASSDWSRGGSNEQFF.

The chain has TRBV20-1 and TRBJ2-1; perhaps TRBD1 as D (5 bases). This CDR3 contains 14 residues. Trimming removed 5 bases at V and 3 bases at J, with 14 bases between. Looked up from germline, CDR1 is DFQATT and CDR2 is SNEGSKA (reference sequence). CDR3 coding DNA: TGCAGTGCTCCTCTTAGACAGATCTACAATGAGCAGTTCTTC. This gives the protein CSAPLRQIYNEQFF.

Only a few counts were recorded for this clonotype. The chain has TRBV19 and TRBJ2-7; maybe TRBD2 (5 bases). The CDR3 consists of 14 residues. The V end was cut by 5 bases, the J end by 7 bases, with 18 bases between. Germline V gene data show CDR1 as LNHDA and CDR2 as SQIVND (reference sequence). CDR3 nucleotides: TGTGCCAGTAGTCCTCCCTACGCCGGCGGGGAGCAGTACTTC. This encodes CASSPPYAGGEQYF.